The sequence of this T cell receptor beta chain was determined in a study of control samples from healthy donors and cancer patients. Libraries were prepared by immunoSEQ multiplex PCR; TCRdb keeps only in-frame clonotypes and omits some of them. Of some 98,000 clones listed, about four fifths are singletons. Germline CDR1 is SGDLS and CDR2 is YYNGEE. CDR3 length equals 13 residues. V was trimmed by 3 bases and J by 6 bases, leaving 9 bases between them. The rearrangement uses TRBV9 and TRBJ2-2; D call uncertain. Sample: PBMCs. The clonotype was recovered from a man in his 70s with lung cancer. CDR3 sequence (DNA): TGTGCCAGCAGCGCGAGCGTGCCCGGGGAGCTGTTTTTT. The encoded protein is CASSASVPGELFF.